Listed here are 26 T cell receptor beta chains from one sample, sequenced in a study of T cell responses to AZD1222 COVID-19 vaccine. This table comes from immunoSEQ multiplex PCR, and its TCRdb copy is limited to in-frame clones, with some not included. The table includes roughly 180,000 clones, 94% detected once. The sample consisted of peripheral blood, taken on day 0 of AZD1222 vaccination. The receptors were gathered from an adult in good health.

This chain links TRBV1 with TRBJ2-7; TRBD1, as called in the table, went unchecked against the DNA. TRBV1 is given as a pseudogene. The CDR3 spans 15 residues. The CDR3 DNA follows: TGCACCAGCAGCCAAGGGACAGGGGGCCCCTACGAGCAGTACTTC. It is translated as CTSSQGTGGPYEQYF.

This clone appeared a single time. The chain carries TRBV5-1 and TRBJ2-7, with 7 bases matching TRBD1. The ends lost 4 bases at V and 6 bases at J; junction bases unmatched: 4. The CDR3 spans 12 residues. CDR1 and CDR2 (germline): SGHRS, YFSETQ. CDR3 amino acids: CASSPTGTEQYF. The CDR3 DNA is TGCGCCAGCAGCCCGACAGGGACCGAGCAGTACTTC.

The chain combines TRBV30 with TRBJ2-7; 7 bases fit TRBD1. The J segment lost 7 bases and the V segment lost 0 bases, leaving 12 bases of the junction unmatched. This CDR3 region has 15 residues. CDR1 and CDR2 (germline): GTSNPN, SVGIG (reference sequence). The CDR3 DNA sequence: TGTGCCTGGAGTGTATGGGGACAGCCGATATGGGAGCAGTACTTC. Its translation is CAWSVWGQPIWEQYF.

The rearrangement joins TRBV11-2 to TRBJ2-7; D may correspond to TRBD1 or TRBD2 (5 bases each). Germline V CDR1 and CDR2: SGHAT, FQNNGV. This CDR3 spans 15 amino acids. Trimming took off 2 bases at V and 3 bases at J, with 14 bases between the two ends. The CDR3 spells CASSLSPGQDYEQYF. DNA of the CDR3: TGTGCCAGCAGCTTAAGTCCGGGGCAGGACTACGAGCAGTACTTC. Drawing the rest from reference TRBV11-2 and TRBJ2-7, the complete variable domain is EAGVAQSPRYKIIEKRQSVAFWCNPISGHATLYWYQQILGQGPKLLIQFQNNGVVDDSQLPKDRFSAERLKGVDSTLKIQPAKLEDSAVYLCASSLSPGQDYEQYFGPGTRLTVT.

V gene TRBV9 combines with J gene TRBJ1-2, with 7 positions matching TRBD1. J was trimmed by 12 bases and V by 4 bases; bases with no gene match: 18. Germline CDR1 and CDR2: SGDLS and YYNGEE. CDR3 length: 15 residues. CDR3 nucleotide sequence: TGTGCCAGCAGCCGATCTCCTCAGGAGGGGGCCCACCACACCTTC. Its translation: CASSRSPQEGAHHTF.

The chain links TRBV19 to TRBJ1-2, with a weak D call TRBD1 (5 bases). Per germline, CDR1 LNHDA and CDR2 SQIVND (reference sequence). CDR3 size: 16 residues. V lost 4 bases and J 8 bases, leaving 23 bases between the germline ends. The CDR3 region is CASSTPPSGTLGGYTF. DNA of the CDR3: TGTGCCAGTAGTACCCCCCCCAGCGGGACCCTCGGGGGCTACACCTTC.

The J gene is TRBJ1-5, the V gene TRBV10-1, with a possible D match to TRBD1 (5 bases). V was trimmed by 7 bases and J by 0 bases, leaving 10 bases between them. The CDR3 sequence is 14 residues long. Germline V gene data show CDR1 as WNHNN and CDR2 as SYGVQD (reference sequence). CDR3 nucleotide sequence: TGCGCCAGCACGGCCAGGGATAGCAATCAGCCCCAGCATTTT. Translating gives CASTARDSNQPQHF.

The chain joins TRBV28 to TRBJ1-2; D gene ambiguous. This CDR3 is built from 13 residues. Germline V lookup: CDR1 MDHEN, CDR2 SYDVKM. Between the trimmed V and J ends, which lost 6 bases and 3 bases, there was a span of 11 bases. The CDR3, as DNA: TGTGCCAGCAGACCACAGTTTTACTATGGCTACACCTTC. Translated: CASRPQFYYGYTF.

V is TRBV5-4 and J is TRBJ2-3; D is undetermined. Trimming pared 2 bases from V and 2 bases from J, leaving 12 bases between. From germline, CDR1 is SGHNT and CDR2 YYREEE (reference sequence). The CDR3 runs 15 residues. The CDR3 loop reads CASSFSQDSTDTQYF. CDR3 bases: TGTGCCAGCAGCTTTAGCCAAGACTCCACAGATACGCAGTATTTT.

The rearrangement links TRBV12-3 or TRBV12-4 to TRBJ1-2; perhaps TRBD1 as D (5 bases). Trimming removed 3 bases from V and 8 bases from J, with 10 bases in between. The CDR3 is made up of 12 amino acids. Here the CDR3 reads CASSFRRGGYTF. Here the CDR3 DNA reads TGTGCCAGCAGTTTCCGTAGGGGCGGCTACACCTTC.

The chain employs TRBV19 and TRBJ1-3, with D possibly TRBD1 on 5 matching bases. This CDR3 region has 14 residues. With 3 bases removed from V and 4 bases from J, the gap between germline ends came to 10 bases. CDR1 is LNHDA and CDR2 is SQIVND in the germline V gene (reference sequence). The CDR3 loop is CASSIGTEGNTIYF. Written as DNA, the CDR3 is TGTGCCAGTAGTATTGGGACGGAGGGAAACACCATATATTTT. The full variable domain, completed using reference TRBV19 and TRBJ1-3, is DGGITQSPKYLFRKEGQNVTLSCEQNLNHDAMYWYRQDPGQGLRLIYYSQIVNDFQKGDIAEGYSVSREKKESFPLTVTSAQKNPTAFYLCASSIGTEGNTIYFGEGSWLTVV.

The genes are TRBV19 and TRBJ1-1; unclear D gene. Trimming shortened V by 5 bases and J by 1 base, and 8 bases separated the two germline ends. CDR1 and CDR2 from the germline V gene are LNHDA and SQIVND (reference sequence). The CDR3 runs to 13 residues. CDR3 in amino acids: CASSVGRNTEAFF. The CDR3 bases are TGTGCCAGTAGTGTGGGCAGGAACACTGAAGCTTTCTTT.

The chain employs TRBV6-6 and TRBJ2-2, with TRBD2 matching 7 bases. The ends lost 8 bases at V and 6 bases at J; junction bases unmatched: 12. CDR3 length: 15 residues. Germline V CDR1 and CDR2: MNHNY, SVGAGI (reference sequence). CDR3 nucleotides: TGTGCCAGCGTGGGGGGGAGGGCTTTATCCGGGGAGCTGTTTTTT. Amino acid sequence: CASVGGRALSGELFF.

This chain connects TRBV13 to TRBJ2-1; tentative D call: TRBD2 (5 bases). CDR1 and CDR2 from the germline V gene are PRHDT and FYEKMQ (reference sequence). This CDR3 comprises 13 residues. Trimming removed 1 base from V and 5 bases from J, with 6 bases in between. CDR3 sequence (DNA): TGTGCCAGCAGCTTAGCGGGGAACAATGAGCAGTTCTTC. It codes for CASSLAGNNEQFF. Full variable domain (missing parts from reference TRBV13 and TRBJ2-1): AAGVIQSPRHLIKEKRETATLKCYPIPRHDTVYWYQQGPGQDPQFLISFYEKMQSDKGSIPDRFSAQQFSDYHSELNMSSLELGDSALYFCASSLAGNNEQFFGPGTRLTVL.

The chain employs TRBV10-1 and TRBJ2-7, with D tentatively TRBD1 or TRBD2 (5 bases each). Trimming cost V 5 bases and J 3 bases, with 11 bases left between them. Germline CDR1 and CDR2: WNHNN and SYGVQD (reference sequence). This CDR3 is built from 13 residues. DNA for the CDR3: TGCGCCAGCAGTCCCGGGACGGTCTACGAGCAGTACTTC. This translates into CASSPGTVYEQYF.

The chain has TRBV6-5 and TRBJ1-5, with D maybe TRBD1 (6 bases). Germline V gene lookup returns CDR1 MNHEY and CDR2 SVGAGI. V lost 2 bases to trimming and J lost 3 bases, with 8 bases between them. The CDR3 covers 14 residues. The CDR3 DNA sequence: TGTGCCAGCAGTTACGGACAGTACAATCAGCCCCAGCATTTT. This encodes CASSYGQYNQPQHF.

The gene calls are TRBV30 and TRBJ1-5; TRBD1 is a possible D gene (5 bases). V was shortened by 5 bases and J by 0 bases, with 11 bases between the two germline ends. The CDR3 is 14 amino acids. Per germline, CDR1 GTSNPN and CDR2 SVGIG (reference sequence). CDR3 sequence: CAWSATGSNQPQHF. The CDR3 bases are TGTGCCTGGTCCGCCACAGGTAGCAATCAGCCCCAGCATTTT.

This clone was recorded once. J is TRBJ1-1 and V is TRBV6-5, with TRBD1 as a possible D gene (6 bases). Trimming left V 6 bases short and J 11 bases short, with 13 bases between. Germline CDR1 reads MNHEY; CDR2 reads SVGAGI. This CDR3 spans 11 amino acids. Here the CDR3 DNA reads TGTGCCAGCAGCCTACTAAGGGGGGCTTTCTTT. This codes for CASSLLRGAFF.

CDR3 in amino acids: CASSGDRGNQPQHF. The CDR3 coding sequence is TGTGCCAGCAGTGGCGACAGGGGCAATCAGCCCCAGCATTTT. The rearrangement joins TRBV2 to TRBJ1-5, with 7 bases that match TRBD1. The CDR3 covers 14 residues. V trimming: 4 bases; J trimming: 2 bases; junction bases outside the gene matches: 2. Per the germline V gene, CDR1 is SNHLY and CDR2 is FYNNEI.

This chain joins TRBV28 and TRBJ2-7, with D unresolved. Trimming stripped 3 bases from V and 5 bases from J, with 14 bases between. Germline assignment: CDR1 MDHEN and CDR2 SYDVKM. There are 14 residues in the CDR3. CDR3 coding DNA: TGTGCCAGCAGTTTCCCCGGTAGGGCGGACGAGCAGTACTTC. Amino acid sequence: CASSFPGRADEQYF.

This sequence joins TRBV12-3 or TRBV12-4 and TRBJ2-1; 9 bases are a match to TRBD2. The junction had 7 bases not matched to a gene; V was cut back by 10 bases and J by 9 bases. The CDR3 sequence is 12 residues long. The DNA of the CDR3 is TGTGCCATCCGCGGGAGGGCCACTGAGCAGTTCTTC. Its protein product is CAIRGRATEQFF.

The chain is built from TRBV28 and TRBJ2-1; TRBD2 matches 9 bases. CDR1 and CDR2 from the germline V gene are MDHEN and SYDVKM. Trimming at V came to 5 bases and at J to 8 bases, leaving 13 bases not matched to a gene. The CDR3 covers 16 residues. In nucleotides, the CDR3 is TGTGCCAGCAGTCCTCGTTCTAGCGGGGTTTCGGATGAGCAGTTCTTC. Encoded protein: CASSPRSSGVSDEQFF.

This clone came up once. The chain recombines TRBV4-1 with TRBJ1-2, with TRBD1 matching over 7 bases. The J segment lost 6 bases and the V segment lost 4 bases, leaving 14 bases of the junction unmatched. The CDR3 is 16 amino acids. The germline gives CDR1 MGHRA, CDR2 YSYEKL. The CDR3 here is CASSPTGKNRAHGYTF. In nucleotides, the CDR3 is TGCGCCAGCAGCCCGACAGGGAAAAACAGAGCTCATGGCTACACCTTC.

J is TRBJ2-7 and V is TRBV5-1; the D is unclear. The germline V and J ends were trimmed by 1 base and 0 bases, with 8 bases remaining between them. Germline assignment: CDR1 SGHRS and CDR2 YFSETQ. The CDR3 contains 14 residues. CDR3 sequence reads: CASSLIPSSYEQYF. DNA of the CDR3: TGCGCCAGCAGCTTGATCCCGAGCTCCTACGAGCAGTACTTC.

The V gene is TRBV28, the J gene TRBJ1-2; no reliable D call. V lost 5 bases to trimming and J lost 2 bases, with 12 bases between them. Germline CDR1 and CDR2: MDHEN and SYDVKM. The CDR3 is 14 residues long. The CDR3 nucleotides are TGTGCCAGCAGTCAGTACCGTCGGAACTATGGCTACACCTTC. This encodes CASSQYRRNYGYTF.

The chain uses TRBV5-1 and TRBJ1-2; a possible D gene is TRBD1 (5 bases). The CDR3 runs 15 residues. The germline V gene encodes CDR1 SGHRS and CDR2 YFSETQ. V lost 5 bases, J lost 1 base, and 15 bases lay in between. The CDR3 reads CASSFTGDINYGYTF. In DNA, the CDR3 is TGCGCCAGCAGTTTTACAGGAGATATTAACTATGGCTACACCTTC.